The 28 T cell receptor beta chains listed next were all sequenced from one sample in a study of vaccination and CD4 T cells after COVID-19. Antigens for these TCRs are unknown. Treatment reported: roughly ten-day PBMC culture with coronavirus spike peptide pools or control peptides (ViraFEST assay). An Oncomine TCR Beta short-read assay was used to sequence the DNA from cultured CD4+ T cells. TCRdb recomputed calls from the PCR reads with MiXCR, one row per CDR3 protein. Of roughly 10,000 distinct CDR3 sequences in the sample, roughly 30% were seen once. The sequenced sample was CD4+ T cells from blood, cultured in vitro, obtained after SARS-CoV-2 vaccination. The receptor set was obtained from a human donor who had recovered from COVID-19.

Only a few counts were recorded for this clonotype. This chain joins TRBV27 and TRBJ2-7, with 10 bases identical to TRBD1. Germline lookup yields CDR1 MNHEY and CDR2 SMNVEV (reference sequence). The CDR3 has 14 amino acids. The ends lost 5 bases at V and 6 bases at J; junction bases unmatched: 7. CDR3 loop: CASSGRDRGIEQYF. CDR3 DNA: TGTGCCAGCAGTGGGAGGGACAGGGGAATCGAGCAGTACTTC.

This clonotype has only a few counts. V and J are TRBV28 and TRBJ1-5, with D maybe TRBD1 (5 bases). In germline, CDR1 is MDHEN, CDR2 SYDVKM. V was trimmed by 4 bases and J by 1 base, leaving 5 bases between them. The CDR3 covers 13 residues. DNA of the CDR3: TGTGCCAGCAGTTGGGGGAGCAATCAGCCCCAGCATTTT. As protein: CASSWGSNQPQHF.

This chain uses TRBV5-4 with TRBJ1-1, with TRBD1 matching 7 bases. The CDR3 has 12 residues. V was clipped by 4 bases and J by 8 bases; unmatched bases: 5. Germline lookup yields CDR1 SGHNT and CDR2 YYREEE (reference sequence). CDR3 amino acids: CASSPKTGEAFF. For the CDR3, the DNA is TGTGCCAGCAGCCCAAAGACAGGGGAAGCTTTCTTT.

V usage is TRBV28 and J usage is TRBJ2-5; 8 nucleotides align to TRBD1. The CDR3 is made up of 13 amino acids. J gave up 5 bases and V 6 bases, and 5 bases lay outside the gene matches. Germline assignment: CDR1 MDHEN and CDR2 SYDVKM. Here the CDR3 DNA reads TGTGCCAGCAGCGCAGGGGGCGTCGAGACCCAGTACTTC. Protein: CASSAGGVETQYF.

This clonotype has just a few counts. V gene TRBV7-2 combines with J gene TRBJ1-1, with unresolved D. The CDR3 consists of 12 residues. Germline CDR1 reads SGHTA; CDR2 reads FQGNSA. V was trimmed by 5 bases and J by 7 bases, leaving 11 bases between them. For the CDR3, the DNA is TGTGCCAGCAGCCAGTTTGGGGTTGAAGCTTTCTTT. Amino acids: CASSQFGVEAFF.

This clonotype was detected a few times. The rearrangement joins TRBV10-1 to TRBJ2-7; D is unclear. CDR3 length: 14 amino acids. Deletions cut 3 bases from V and 10 bases from J, with 19 bases between. Germline CDR1 WNHNN, CDR2 SYGVQD (reference sequence). The CDR3 protein is CASSDVPFSLLQYF. CDR3 DNA: TGCGCCAGCAGTGACGTTCCATTCAGCCTTCTCCAGTACTTC.

The chain links TRBV5-1 to TRBJ2-1; no reliable D call. The CDR3 totals 14 residues. V was cut by 0 bases and J by 4 bases, with 8 bases left in between. The germline gives CDR1 SGHRS, CDR2 YFSETQ. In DNA, the CDR3 is TGCGCCAGCAGCTTGGGCTCTTTTTACAATGAGCAGTTCTTC. This translates into CASSLGSFYNEQFF.

V is TRBV5-1 and J is TRBJ1-5; a possible D gene is TRBD1 (6 bases). This CDR3 is built from 14 residues. The ends were cut back, 4 bases at V and 4 bases at J, with 12 bases in the middle. Germline assignment: CDR1 SGHRS and CDR2 YFSETQ. CDR3 nucleotide sequence: TGCGCCAGCAGCGCCGGGACACCGAATCAGCCCCAGCATTTT. Encoded protein: CASSAGTPNQPQHF.

This clonotype was counted a few times. The CDR3 DNA sequence: TGTGCCAGTAGTTCGGTCTCAGATACGCAGTATTTT. Translated: CASSSVSDTQYF. The V and J genes are TRBV19 and TRBJ2-3; D remains unclear. The ends were cut back, 5 bases at V and 4 bases at J, with 7 bases in the middle. Germline V lookup: CDR1 LNHDA, CDR2 SQIVND (reference sequence). The CDR3 runs 12 residues.

The J gene is TRBJ2-5, the V gene TRBV6-1; tentative D call: TRBD1 (5 bases). Germline V gene lookup returns CDR1 MNHNS and CDR2 SASEGT. Trimming pared 6 bases from V and 10 bases from J, leaving 21 bases between. The CDR3 extends over 14 amino acids. The CDR3 spells CASRSNSDIGDQYF. CDR3 DNA sequence: TGTGCCAGCAGGAGTAACAGTGACATAGGGGACCAGTACTTC.

The V call is TRBV7-2, the J call TRBJ2-2; 8 bases align to TRBD1. The length of the CDR3 is 18 residues. The V and J ends lost 0 bases and 5 bases, in that order; junction bases with no gene match: 11. In germline, CDR1 is SGHTA, CDR2 FQGNSA. CDR3 amino acids: CASSLAPYPQGATGELFF. In DNA form, the CDR3 reads TGTGCCAGCAGCTTAGCCCCATACCCCCAGGGGGCGACCGGGGAGCTGTTTTTT.

The V gene is TRBV19, the J gene TRBJ2-1; 9 bases fit TRBD1. Germline values: CDR1 LNHDA, CDR2 SQIVND (reference sequence). The J segment lost 5 bases and the V segment lost 7 bases, leaving 12 bases of the junction unmatched. The CDR3 covers 16 residues. CDR3 loop: CASTYGVGTGNNEQFF. In nucleotides, the CDR3 is TGTGCCAGTACCTATGGCGTGGGGACAGGGAACAATGAGCAGTTCTTC.

CDR3 DNA: TGTGCCAGCAGCCCCCCCAAGCAGGCGTTTATTCAGCCCCAGCATTTT. Protein: CASSPPKQAFIQPQHF. The chain carries TRBV28 and TRBJ1-5; D is undetermined. Germline-derived CDR1 and CDR2 are MDHEN and SYDVKM. The V and J ends lost 6 bases and 6 bases respectively, with 21 bases between them. This CDR3 region has 16 residues.

V and J are TRBV30 and TRBJ2-7, with 10 positions matching TRBD2. This CDR3 has 15 residues. Looked up from germline, CDR1 is GTSNPN and CDR2 is SVGIG (reference sequence). Trimming cost V 2 bases and J 1 base; bases outside gene matches: 5. The CDR3 region has the DNA TGTGCCTGGAGTTTTAGCGGGAGGCTATCCTACGAGCAGTACTTC. Protein: CAWSFSGRLSYEQYF.

This clonotype was found once. This rearrangement joins TRBV20-1 to TRBJ2-1; D gene unclear. This CDR3 spans 14 amino acids. The germline V gene encodes CDR1 DFQATT and CDR2 SNEGSKA (reference sequence). The germline V and J ends were trimmed by 6 bases and 0 bases, with 12 bases remaining between them. The CDR3 nucleotides are TGCAGTGCCCGACCTGGCGACTCCTACAATGAGCAGTTCTTC. As protein: CSARPGDSYNEQFF.

The J gene is TRBJ2-2, the V gene TRBV5-1, with 11 positions matching TRBD2. Trimming took 5 bases from V and 0 from J; bases not matched to a gene: 3. Germline V lookup: CDR1 SGHRS, CDR2 YFSETQ. This CDR3 contains 16 residues. The CDR3 sequence: CASRGGLAANTGELFF. The CDR3 DNA is TGCGCCAGCAGAGGGGGACTAGCGGCGAACACCGGGGAGCTGTTTTTT.

This clonotype is labeled medium-sized. The V gene is TRBV7-2, the J gene TRBJ2-6, with a weak D call TRBD2 (6 bases). This CDR3 is built from 15 residues. The germline V gene encodes CDR1 SGHTA and CDR2 FQGNSA. The V gene lost 1 base and the J gene lost 2 bases, with 6 bases spanning the gap. The CDR3 coding sequence is TGTGCCAGCAGCTTAGGGGGGGCTGGGGCCAACGTCCTGACTTTC. Encoded protein: CASSLGGAGANVLTF.

The chain combines TRBV6-1 with TRBJ2-1; D may be TRBD1 (6 bases). CDR1 and CDR2 (germline): MNHNS, SASEGT. There are 13 residues in the CDR3. Trimming took 7 bases from V and 3 from J, leaving 10 bases between them. The CDR3: CASTGANYNEQFF. DNA for the CDR3: TGTGCCAGCACAGGGGCGAACTACAATGAGCAGTTCTTC.

This clonotype has only a few counts. This chain connects TRBV11-2 to TRBJ1-6; D unresolved. Trimming removed 5 bases at V and 10 bases at J, with 15 bases between. Germline lookup yields CDR1 SGHAT and CDR2 FQNNGV. The CDR3 sequence is 14 residues long. The chain's CDR3 is CASSPTVGGSPLHF. In nucleotides, the CDR3 is TGTGCCAGCAGCCCGACGGTCGGTGGGTCACCCCTCCACTTT. Filled out from reference TRBV11-2 and TRBJ1-6, the complete variable domain reads EAGVAQSPRYKIIEKRQSVAFWCNPISGHATLYWYQQILGQGPKLLIQFQNNGVVDDSQLPKDRFSAERLKGVDSTLKIQPAKLEDSAVYLCASSPTVGGSPLHFGNGTRLTVT.

The chain couples TRBV9 to TRBJ1-2; 8 positions match TRBD1. The CDR3 contains 14 residues. V gave up 4 bases and J gave up 8 bases; unmatched junction bases: 10. Germline lookup yields CDR1 SGDLS and CDR2 YYNGEE. CDR3 bases: TGTGCCAGCAGCACGCAGACAGGGGTCGGGGGCTACACCTTC. The encoded protein is CASSTQTGVGGYTF.

This clonotype was found once. The chain recombines TRBV6-1 with TRBJ1-2; D is ambiguous. V shed 4 bases and J shed 8 bases, with 14 bases lying between them. CDR1 is MNHNS and CDR2 is SASEGT in the germline V gene. The CDR3 is 13 residues long. The CDR3: CASSGRTAAGYTF. CDR3 DNA sequence: TGTGCCAGCAGTGGCCGTACGGCAGCGGGCTACACCTTC.

J is TRBJ1-1 and V is TRBV18, with TRBD1 matching 8 bases. Trimming took 3 bases from V and 0 from J; bases not matched to a gene: 3. Germline values: CDR1 KGHSH, CDR2 LQKENI. This CDR3 has 15 residues. In nucleotides, the CDR3 is TGTGCCAGCTCACCCGGACAGGGCATGAACACTGAAGCTTTCTTT. Its protein is CASSPGQGMNTEAFF. Full variable domain (missing parts from reference TRBV18 and TRBJ1-1): NAGVMQNPRHLVRRRGQEARLRCSPMKGHSHVYWYRQLPEEGLKFMVYLQKENIIDESGMPKERFSAEFPKEGPSILRIQQVVRGDSAAYFCASSPGQGMNTEAFFGQGTRLTVV.

This clonotype was detected only a few times. J is TRBJ2-7 and V is TRBV20-1; D gene unclear. The CDR3 is made up of 13 amino acids. Germline-derived CDR1 and CDR2 are DFQATT and SNEGSKA (reference sequence). V lost 4 bases to trimming and J lost 2 bases, with 12 bases between them. CDR3 protein: CSANQISTYEQYF. In DNA, the CDR3 is TGCAGTGCTAATCAAATCAGCACCTACGAGCAGTACTTC.

V gene TRBV4-3 combines with J gene TRBJ2-3, with 7 bases that match TRBD2. The V segment lost 2 bases and the J segment 2 bases; nucleotides outside the gene matches: 10. The CDR3 length is 17 residues. From germline, CDR1 is LGHNA and CDR2 YSLEER. CDR3 in amino acids: CASSQLGEGAYTDTQYF. CDR3 nucleotide sequence: TGCGCCAGCAGCCAACTTGGGGAGGGAGCATACACAGATACGCAGTATTTT.

J is TRBJ2-5 and V is TRBV28; D possibly corresponds to TRBD1 (5 bases). The CDR3 extends over 13 amino acids. Germline CDR1 reads MDHEN; CDR2 reads SYDVKM. V dropped 9 bases and J dropped 1 base, with 12 bases sitting between them. CDR3 sequence (DNA): TGTGCCAGTGAGACAGTCCTCCAAGAGACCCAGTACTTC. Translated: CASETVLQETQYF.

This clonotype was detected only a few times. The rearrangement joins TRBV12-3 or TRBV12-4 to TRBJ2-5; 10 positions match TRBD1. This CDR3 is built from 13 residues. The ends lost 5 bases at V and 4 bases at J; junction bases unmatched: 1. The CDR3 spells CASSRDRGETQYF. The CDR3 bases are TGTGCCAGCAGTCGGGACAGGGGAGAGACCCAGTACTTC.

The rearrangement joins TRBV19 to TRBJ2-1, with 10 bases identical to TRBD1. The CDR3 spans 13 residues. Germline values: CDR1 LNHDA, CDR2 SQIVND (reference sequence). V shed 7 bases, J shed 9 bases, and the junction held 6 bases outside the gene matches. This CDR3 reads CASTPDRGIEQFF. The CDR3, as DNA: TGTGCCAGTACCCCGGACAGGGGGATTGAGCAGTTCTTC.

The rearrangement uses TRBV28 and TRBJ2-7, with D possibly being TRBD2 (5 bases). The CDR3 spans 11 residues. Germline V gene lookup returns CDR1 MDHEN and CDR2 SYDVKM. V shed 5 bases and J shed 4 bases, with 6 bases lying between them. The CDR3 bases are TGTGCCAGCAGTCCGGGATACGAGCAGTACTTC. This gives the protein CASSPGYEQYF.